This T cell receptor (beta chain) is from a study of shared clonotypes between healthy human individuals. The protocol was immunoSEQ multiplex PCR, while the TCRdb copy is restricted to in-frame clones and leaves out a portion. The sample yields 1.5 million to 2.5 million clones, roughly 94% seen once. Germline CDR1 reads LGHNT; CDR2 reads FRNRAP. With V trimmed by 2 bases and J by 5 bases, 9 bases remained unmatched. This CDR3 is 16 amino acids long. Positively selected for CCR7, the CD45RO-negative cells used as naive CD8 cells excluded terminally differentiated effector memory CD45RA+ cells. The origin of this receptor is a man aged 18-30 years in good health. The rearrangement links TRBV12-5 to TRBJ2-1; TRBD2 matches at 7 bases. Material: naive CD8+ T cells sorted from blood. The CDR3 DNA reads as TGTGCTAGTGGTTTGATCGAGACTAGCTGGCACAATGAGCAGTTCTTC. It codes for CASGLIETSWHNEQFF.